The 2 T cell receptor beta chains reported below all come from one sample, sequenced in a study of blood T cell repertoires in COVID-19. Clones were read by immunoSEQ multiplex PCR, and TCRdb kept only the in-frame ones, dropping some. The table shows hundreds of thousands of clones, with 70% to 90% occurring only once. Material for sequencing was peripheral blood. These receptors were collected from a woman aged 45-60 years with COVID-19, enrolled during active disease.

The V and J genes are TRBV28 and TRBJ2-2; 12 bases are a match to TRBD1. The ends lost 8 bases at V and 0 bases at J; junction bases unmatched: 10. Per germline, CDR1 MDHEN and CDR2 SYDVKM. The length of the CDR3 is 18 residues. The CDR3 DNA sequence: TGTGCCAGCTGCGGGACAGGGGGCCTCCTTGCGAACACCGGGGAGCTGTTTTTT. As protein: CASCGTGGLLANTGELFF.

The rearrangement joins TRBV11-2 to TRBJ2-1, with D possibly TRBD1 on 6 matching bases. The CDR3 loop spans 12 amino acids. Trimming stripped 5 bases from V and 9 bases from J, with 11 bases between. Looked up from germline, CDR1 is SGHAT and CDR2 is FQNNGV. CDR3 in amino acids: CASSPHRVEQFF. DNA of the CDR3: TGTGCCAGCAGCCCACACAGGGTTGAGCAGTTCTTC.